Presented here are 20 T cell receptor beta chains from one specimen sequenced in a study of OX40 agonist ivuxolimab in advanced cancers. The repertoire was sequenced with immunoSEQ multiplex PCR; TCRdb's copy has only in-frame clones and lacks some. The data show 65,000 to 95,000 clones, with approximately 92% seen just once and approximately 6.9% held by the top ten. The material was CD4+ or CD8+ T cells sorted from blood, obtained in a trial of the OX40 agonist ivuxolimab. Source of these receptors: an adult with an advanced solid tumor such as melanoma, head and neck, liver or kidney cancer.

The rearrangement links TRBV6-6 to TRBJ2-3; D is unclear. Looked up from germline, CDR1 is MNHNY and CDR2 is SVGAGI (reference sequence). This CDR3 spans 14 amino acids. Between the trimmed V and J ends, which lost 6 bases and 0 bases, there was a span of 10 bases. This chain's CDR3 is CASRDSPSTDTQYF. In DNA, the CDR3 is TGTGCCAGCAGGGATAGCCCTAGCACAGATACGCAGTATTTT.

This chain connects TRBV14 to TRBJ2-2; 10 bases are a match to TRBD2. Trimming removed 6 bases from V and 7 bases from J; junction bases left unmatched: 11. The V gene's germline CDR1 is SGHDN and CDR2 FVKESK. The CDR3 runs to 16 residues. CDR3 nucleotide sequence: TGTGCCAGCAGTCCATATAGCGGGAGGTATATCGGGGAGCTGTTTTTT. This encodes CASSPYSGRYIGELFF. Variable domain in full (rest from reference TRBV14 and TRBJ2-2): EAGVTQFPSHSVIEKGQTVTLRCDPISGHDNLYWYRRVMGKEIKFLLHFVKESKQDESGMPNNRFLAERTGGTYSTLKVQPAELEDSGVYFCASSPYSGRYIGELFFGEGSRLTVL.

This clone was counted a single time. The V and J genes are TRBV10-3 and TRBJ2-7; 12 bases are a match to TRBD2. The CDR3 is 14 residues long. The germline CDR1 and CDR2 sequences are ENHRY and SYGVKD. J was trimmed by 5 bases and V by 4 bases; bases with no gene match: 3. The CDR3 DNA is TGTGCCATCAGTGCAAGGACTAGCGGGGACGAGCAGTACTTC. Amino acid sequence: CAISARTSGDEQYF.

J is TRBJ2-3 and V is TRBV19, with 8 bases that match TRBD1. This CDR3 has 15 residues. Unmatched junction bases numbered 12, after V lost 5 bases and J lost 8 bases. Germline V gene lookup returns CDR1 LNHDA and CDR2 SQIVND (reference sequence). The CDR3 is CASSLGRGLTGTQYF. DNA for the CDR3: TGTGCCAGTAGTTTGGGCAGGGGGCTAACCGGTACGCAGTATTTT.

This chain connects TRBV10-3 to TRBJ2-5; TRBD1 matches at 11 bases. V was clipped by 3 bases and J by 5 bases; unmatched bases: 2. CDR3 length: 14 residues. The germline gives CDR1 ENHRY, CDR2 SYGVKD. The CDR3 is CAISDGQGAETQYF. CDR3 DNA sequence: TGTGCCATCAGTGACGGACAGGGGGCGGAGACCCAGTACTTC.

This chain uses TRBV5-1 with TRBJ1-1; possibly TRBD1 for D (5 bases). Trimming took off 0 bases at V and 1 base at J, with 10 bases between the two ends. Germline V gene data show CDR1 as SGHRS and CDR2 as YFSETQ. The CDR3 is 15 amino acids. As DNA, the CDR3 is TGCGCCAGCAGCTTGGATGGGGACCCGAACACTGAAGCTTTCTTT. Amino acids: CASSLDGDPNTEAFF.

This chain links TRBV28 with TRBJ1-2; D possibly corresponds to TRBD1 (5 bases). V lost 2 bases and J lost 7, with 17 bases in between. The germline V gene encodes CDR1 MDHEN and CDR2 SYDVKM. The CDR3 spans 15 residues. The CDR3 reads CASSLRQSSISGYTF. CDR3 bases: TGTGCCAGCAGTTTACGACAGTCCTCCATTTCTGGCTACACCTTC.

The chain is built from TRBV27 and TRBJ2-1; D may be TRBD1 (5 bases). V was trimmed by 8 bases and J by 2 bases, leaving 13 bases between them. This CDR3 has 14 residues. CDR1 is MNHEY, CDR2 SMNVEV, per germline (reference sequence). The CDR3: CASQGLLAYNEQFF. CDR3 in DNA: TGTGCCAGCCAGGGTCTTTTGGCCTACAATGAGCAGTTCTTC.

The chain couples TRBV10-3 to TRBJ2-6, with 9 bases identical to TRBD1. Unmatched junction bases numbered 7, after V lost 6 bases and J lost 10 bases. In germline, CDR1 is ENHRY, CDR2 SYGVKD. The CDR3 is 14 amino acids. This CDR3 is CAISRQGGSNVLTF. The CDR3 bases are TGTGCCATCAGCCGACAGGGGGGTTCAAACGTCCTGACTTTC.

The genes are TRBV19 and TRBJ2-7, with D maybe TRBD2 (5 bases). The CDR3 sequence is 16 residues long. Per germline, CDR1 LNHDA and CDR2 SQIVND (reference sequence). Trimming stripped 4 bases from V and 1 base from J, with 17 bases between. The CDR3: CASSSAGGGPSYEQYF. The CDR3 DNA sequence: TGTGCCAGTAGTAGTGCCGGAGGCGGACCTTCCTACGAGCAGTACTTC. Complete variable domain (other parts from reference TRBV19 and TRBJ2-7): DGGITQSPKYLFRKEGQNVTLSCEQNLNHDAMYWYRQDPGQGLRLIYYSQIVNDFQKGDIAEGYSVSREKKESFPLTVTSAQKNPTAFYLCASSSAGGGPSYEQYFGPGTRLTVT.

This clone was counted a few times. The chain couples TRBV28 to TRBJ1-5; tentatively, D is TRBD1 (5 bases). Germline CDR1 MDHEN, CDR2 SYDVKM. The CDR3 length is 14 residues. The V end lost 8 bases, the J end lost 4 bases, and 15 bases lay between the germline ends. CDR3 coding DNA: TGTGCCAGCCCCCCGAGCCGGGGGAATCAGCCCCAGCATTTT. The encoded protein is CASPPSRGNQPQHF.

The rearrangement uses TRBV6-6 and TRBJ2-7; 9 bases fit TRBD1. With V trimmed by 2 bases and J by 6 bases, 5 bases remained unmatched. Germline CDR1 is MNHNY and CDR2 is SVGAGI (reference sequence). This CDR3 is built from 14 residues. The CDR3 sequence is CASSYGGTGFEQYF. The CDR3 bases are TGTGCCAGCAGTTACGGCGGGACAGGGTTCGAGCAGTACTTC.

This clone was counted a few times. The gene calls are TRBV5-1 and TRBJ1-4; no firm D call. CDR3 size: 14 residues. V gave up 4 bases and J gave up 7 bases, with 14 bases separating them. Germline loops: CDR1 SGHRS, CDR2 YFSETQ. CDR3 nucleotides: TGCGCCAGCAGCCCCCGTGGGGAAATTGAAAAACTGTTTTTT. Protein product: CASSPRGEIEKLFF.

The chain carries TRBV7-9 and TRBJ2-2, with D perhaps matching TRBD1 (6 bases). The CDR3 runs to 17 residues. Germline loops: CDR1 SEHNR, CDR2 FQNEAQ (reference sequence). Trimming removed 2 bases at V and 2 bases at J, with 15 bases between. CDR3 loop: CASSLSSGQGNTGELFF. CDR3 DNA: TGTGCCAGCAGCTTAAGCTCGGGACAAGGCAACACCGGGGAGCTGTTTTTT. The whole variable domain, remainder taken from reference TRBV7-9 and TRBJ2-2, is DTGVSQNPRHKITKRGQNVTFRCDPISEHNRLYWYRQTLGQGPEFLTYFQNEAQLEKSRLLSDRFSAERPKGSFSTLEIQRTEQGDSAMYLCASSLSSGQGNTGELFFGEGSRLTVL.

The V gene is TRBV30, the J gene TRBJ1-3, with a weak D call TRBD1 (5 bases). Germline CDR1 and CDR2: GTSNPN and SVGIG (reference sequence). This CDR3 spans 15 amino acids. Trimming removed 1 base at V and 1 base at J, with 11 bases between. CDR3 in DNA: TGTGCCTGGAGTGCAGTTAGGGGTTCTGGAAACACCATATATTTT. Translating it yields CAWSAVRGSGNTIYF.

In DNA form, the CDR3 reads TGTGCCAGCAGTTACCGCAGGGTGGGAAGACGGACCCAGTACTTC. Amino acid sequence: CASSYRRVGRRTQYF. The J gene is TRBJ2-5, the V gene TRBV6-5; a possible D gene is TRBD1 (5 bases). Trimming took 2 bases from V and 7 from J, leaving 17 bases between them. Germline CDR1 MNHEY, CDR2 SVGAGI. This CDR3 has 15 amino acids.

The chain uses TRBV18 and TRBJ2-5; 9 nucleotides line up with TRBD2. Germline V CDR1 and CDR2: KGHSH, LQKENI. The CDR3 extends over 16 amino acids. Unmatched junction bases numbered 5, after V lost 2 bases and J lost 1 base. DNA for the CDR3: TGTGCCAGCTCACCAATGACTAGCGGTTTCCAAGAGACCCAGTACTTC. Protein sequence: CASSPMTSGFQETQYF.

The chain has TRBV5-6 and TRBJ1-4, with a weak D call TRBD1 (5 bases). V was trimmed by 4 bases and J by 2 bases, leaving 15 bases between them. Germline V lookup: CDR1 SGHDT, CDR2 YYEEEE. CDR3 length equals 16 residues. In DNA form, the CDR3 reads TGTGCCAGCAGCGTTGAAAGGGGAGCTACTAATGAAAAACTGTTTTTT. Translation gives CASSVERGATNEKLFF.

V is TRBV10-1 and J is TRBJ2-7; D uncertain. CDR1 and CDR2 (germline): WNHNN, SYGVQD (reference sequence). Trimming took 6 bases from V and 9 from J, leaving 18 bases between them. CDR3 size: 13 residues. The CDR3 bases are TGCGCCAGCAGCCTACTTGAAAACTCGGGGCAGTACTTC. It yields the protein CASSLLENSGQYF.

The chain has TRBV6-1 and TRBJ1-5, with no clear D. This CDR3 spans 15 amino acids. Germline values: CDR1 MNHNS, CDR2 SASEGT. Trimming removed 2 bases from V and 0 bases from J, with 8 bases in between. The CDR3 nucleotides are TGTGCCAGCAGTGAAAGAGGTTTTAGCAATCAGCCCCAGCATTTT. Translation gives CASSERGFSNQPQHF.